These 9 T cell receptor beta chains were all obtained from the same sample, sequenced in a study of blood T cell repertoires in COVID-19 (TCRdb year 2020). The library was prepared using the immunoSEQ multiplex PCR assay. Entries here come from immuneACCESS through TCRdb and include only in-frame sequences with V and J called. Some clones fail to appear in such tables; in the studies checked, an unresolved V gene covers under half of the shortfall, and the cause of the remainder is unknown. For this sample there are roughly 300,000 clones; around 86% appear just once. The top ten constitute under 2% of the sample. Sequenced material: peripheral blood. The receptors here all came from a woman in her forties or fifties with acute or convalescent COVID-19.

The gene calls are TRBV5-5 and TRBJ2-5; D may be TRBD1 (6 bases). Germline CDR1 is SGHKS and CDR2 is YYEKEE (reference sequence). V was shortened by 4 bases and J by 5 bases, with 15 bases between the two germline ends. The CDR3 covers 14 residues. The CDR3 region is CASSRGPGVETQYF. CDR3 coding DNA: TGTGCCAGCAGCCGGGGACCAGGGGTGGAGACCCAGTACTTC.

V usage is TRBV6-5 and J usage is TRBJ1-2; 8 bases fit TRBD1. The CDR3 is made up of 15 amino acids. V gave up 2 bases and J gave up 4 bases; unmatched junction bases: 6. From germline, CDR1 is MNHEY and CDR2 SVGAGI. The CDR3 DNA reads TGTGCCAGCAGTTACAAAACAGGGGGGGGCTATGGCTACACCTTC. As protein: CASSYKTGGGYGYTF.

This chain connects TRBV7-9 to TRBJ2-7; 12 bases line up with TRBD2. Germline V gene data show CDR1 as SEHNR and CDR2 as FQNEAQ (reference sequence). The V gene end was trimmed by 5 bases and the J gene end by 0 bases; junction bases not matched to a gene: 2. The CDR3 is 15 residues long. As DNA, the CDR3 is TGTGCCAGCAGCCCTAGCGGGAGGGCCTCCTACGAGCAGTACTTC. Encoded protein: CASSPSGRASYEQYF.

The sample holds a few counts of this clone. V gene TRBV5-1 combines with J gene TRBJ1-3; no clear D. V was cut by 1 base and J by 3 bases, with 5 bases left in between. This CDR3 is built from 13 residues. Germline-derived CDR1 and CDR2 are SGHRS and YFSETQ. The CDR3 loop reads CASSLSHGNTIYF. The CDR3 DNA follows: TGCGCCAGCAGCTTGTCACATGGAAACACCATATATTTT.

The rearrangement uses TRBV11-2 and TRBJ1-4; 7 bases map to TRBD1. The germline V gene has CDR1 SGHAT and CDR2 FQNNGV. With V trimmed by 5 bases and J by 6 bases, 6 bases remained unmatched. The CDR3 runs 14 residues. CDR3 residues: CASSLLDRDEKLFF. CDR3 nucleotides: TGTGCCAGCAGCCTGCTCGACAGGGATGAAAAACTGTTTTTT.

This clone was picked up one time. The V call is TRBV19, the J call TRBJ2-3; TRBD2 is a possible D gene (5 bases). The germline V gene has CDR1 LNHDA and CDR2 SQIVND (reference sequence). Trimming shortened V by 3 bases and J by 8 bases, and 24 bases separated the two germline ends. This CDR3 has 17 residues. The CDR3 DNA is TGTGCCAGTAGTATTGTGAGGGATAGAGGCGCGGTGGGTACGCAGTATTTT. Amino acid sequence: CASSIVRDRGAVGTQYF. The whole variable domain, filled in from reference TRBV19 and TRBJ2-3, reads DGGITQSPKYLFRKEGQNVTLSCEQNLNHDAMYWYRQDPGQGLRLIYYSQIVNDFQKGDIAEGYSVSREKKESFPLTVTSAQKNPTAFYLCASSIVRDRGAVGTQYFGPGTRLTVL.

In nucleotides, the CDR3 is TGTGCCAGCAGCATGACAGGGCGAGGTAATTCACCCCTCCACTTT. Protein product: CASSMTGRGNSPLHF. This sequence joins TRBV28 and TRBJ1-6; 7 bases fit TRBD1. The trim removed 6 bases at V and 6 bases at J, leaving 8 bases unmatched. Germline values: CDR1 MDHEN, CDR2 SYDVKM. This CDR3 is built from 15 residues.

The gene calls are TRBV6-5 and TRBJ2-7; a weak D match, TRBD2 (5 bases). There are 14 residues in the CDR3. The germline V gene encodes CDR1 MNHEY and CDR2 SVGAGI. Trimming shortened V by 0 bases and J by 7 bases, and 13 bases separated the two germline ends. The DNA for the CDR3 is TGTGCCAGCAGTTACTCGGCAGCGCGGAGGGAGCAGTACTTC. Encoded protein: CASSYSAARREQYF.

This chain links TRBV5-1 with TRBJ2-7; D possibly corresponds to TRBD1 (5 bases). The germline CDR1 and CDR2 sequences are SGHRS and YFSETQ. The CDR3 is made up of 14 amino acids. The ends were cut back, 2 bases at V and 4 bases at J, with 13 bases in the middle. The CDR3 DNA follows: TGCGCCAGCAGCTTTGAAGGGGCCGGGTACGAGCAGTACTTC. It specifies CASSFEGAGYEQYF.